A selection of T cell receptor beta chains follows, all from one sample in a study of blood T cell repertoires in COVID-19. Data came from immunoSEQ multiplex PCR; TCRdb stores just in-frame clones and leaves some out. The repertoire consists of around 130,000 clones, with around 83% occurring once and the leading ten covering 15% to 20%. Sequenced material: PBMCs or T cells enriched from blood (not recorded which). The receptor set was obtained from a young man who had recovered from COVID-19. The CDR3 runs from the conserved cysteine through the conserved F or W. Fields, in order: V gene, J gene, CDR3 protein.

V: TRBV7-7; J: TRBJ1-5; CDR3: CASSSGLDQPQHF
V: TRBV4-1; J: TRBJ2-5; CDR3: CASSQVNREETQYF
V: TRBV18; J: TRBJ2-5; CDR3: CASSAGLAGEKTQYF
V: TRBV6-2/TRBV6-3; J: TRBJ1-1; CDR3: CASSTVPGTEAFF
V: TRBV27; J: TRBJ1-2; CDR3: CASRQDSSYGYTF
V: TRBV6-5; J: TRBJ1-2; CDR3: CASSPGTGSVSGYTF
V: TRBV10-1; J: TRBJ2-2; CDR3: CATHRGLVTGELFF
V: TRBV24-1; J: TRBJ1-2; CDR3: CATSDQFRTYGYTF
V: TRBV7-9; J: TRBJ1-1; CDR3: CASTIMNTEAFF
V: TRBV5-4; J: TRBJ2-1; CDR3: CASSPGQVPGEQFF